What follows are 25 T cell receptor beta chains derived from one specimen sequenced in a study of PD-1 blockade in classical Hodgkin lymphoma. Clones were read by immunoSEQ multiplex PCR, and TCRdb kept only the in-frame ones, dropping some. The sample consists of some 100,000 clones, roughly 92% of them appearing once. Each patient experienced a relapse that followed autologous stem cell transplantation, and brentuximab vedotin exposure varied. The starting material was peripheral blood mononuclear cells (PBMCs), obtained at baseline. The source is a human donor with classical Hodgkin lymphoma.

The rearrangement uses TRBV6-6 and TRBJ2-2; 7 bases align to TRBD2. Germline lookup yields CDR1 MNHNY and CDR2 SVGAGI (reference sequence). After removal of 2 bases from V and 5 bases from J, the junction contained 5 bases not matched to a gene. This CDR3 has 15 residues. This CDR3 is CASSYDGRATGELFF. The DNA of the CDR3 is TGTGCCAGCAGTTACGATGGGAGGGCGACCGGGGAGCTGTTTTTT.

This chain joins TRBV19 and TRBJ2-7; D not resolved. V was clipped by 2 bases and J by 0 bases, with 11 bases between them. The germline V gene encodes CDR1 LNHDA and CDR2 SQIVND (reference sequence). This CDR3 has 15 residues. CDR3 nucleotides: TGTGCCAGTAGTATAATCGGCAGGTCCTCCTACGAGCAGTACTTC. Protein: CASSIIGRSSYEQYF.

V and J are TRBV6-6 and TRBJ2-1, with 8 positions matching TRBD2. This CDR3 has 14 amino acids. Germline CDR1 and CDR2: MNHNY and SVGAGI (reference sequence). V gave up 6 bases and J gave up 4 bases; unmatched junction bases: 5. The CDR3 reads CASRRGLEYNEQFF. The DNA of the CDR3 is TGTGCCAGCAGGCGGGGACTAGAGTACAATGAGCAGTTCTTC.

The chain links TRBV29-1 to TRBJ1-5, with TRBD1 as a possible D gene (6 bases). Trimming removed 3 bases at V and 0 bases at J, with 6 bases between. The CDR3 has 13 residues. Germline-derived CDR1 and CDR2 are SQVTM and ANQGSEA. CDR3 region: CSVDRGSNQPQHF. In DNA form, the CDR3 reads TGCAGCGTTGACAGGGGTAGCAATCAGCCCCAGCATTTT.

The gene calls are TRBV6-5 and TRBJ2-2; 7 bases align to TRBD2. This CDR3 is 14 amino acids long. The germline V gene has CDR1 MNHEY and CDR2 SVGAGI. The V gene end was trimmed by 6 bases and the J gene end by 7 bases; junction bases not matched to a gene: 8. The CDR3: CASSNRGSHGELFF. CDR3 nucleotides: TGTGCCAGCAGCAATCGCGGGAGCCACGGGGAGCTGTTTTTT.

The gene calls are TRBV27 and TRBJ1-4; TRBD1 matches 7 bases. Germline CDR1 MNHEY, CDR2 SMNVEV (reference sequence). The CDR3 runs to 14 residues. V shed 5 bases and J 12 bases; nucleotides not matched to a gene: 12. Here the CDR3 reads CASSPRQGGRELFF. Here the CDR3 DNA reads TGTGCCAGCAGTCCCCGACAGGGCGGGAGGGAACTGTTTTTT.

The genes are TRBV7-9 and TRBJ2-7; 8 bases align to TRBD2. The CDR3 extends over 18 amino acids. Germline V gene lookup returns CDR1 SEHNR and CDR2 FQNEAQ (reference sequence). Trimming removed 1 base from V and 2 bases from J; junction bases left unmatched: 13. This chain's CDR3 is CASSLGGGYGGRTYEQYF. The CDR3 DNA is TGTGCCAGCAGCTTAGGGGGCGGGTACGGCGGGAGGACCTACGAGCAGTACTTC.

The chain couples TRBV6-5 to TRBJ1-5; D not certain. Germline V gives CDR1 MNHEY, CDR2 SVGAGI. This CDR3 is 16 amino acids long. The ends were cut back, 3 bases at V and 2 bases at J, with 14 bases in the middle. CDR3 loop: CASSYAPTAGNQPQHF. For the CDR3, the DNA is TGTGCCAGCAGTTATGCCCCAACAGCAGGCAATCAGCCCCAGCATTTT.

The chain has TRBV10-3 and TRBJ1-5, with D uncertain. The CDR3 has 14 amino acids. The ends were cut back, 8 bases at V and 2 bases at J, with 13 bases in the middle. Germline V lookup: CDR1 ENHRY, CDR2 SYGVKD. This chain's CDR3 is CAIGEPGGNQPQHF. The CDR3 nucleotides are TGTGCCATCGGCGAGCCCGGGGGCAATCAGCCCCAGCATTTT.

The chain combines TRBV18 with TRBJ2-3; a possible D gene is TRBD1 (5 bases). Germline V gives CDR1 KGHSH, CDR2 LQKENI. V lost 3 bases and J lost 4, with 8 bases in between. The CDR3 extends over 13 amino acids. The CDR3 bases are TGTGCCAGCTCACCGAAGGGGCCAGATACGCAGTATTTT. The encoded protein is CASSPKGPDTQYF.

The chain is built from TRBV7-6 and TRBJ2-7, with D possibly being TRBD1 or TRBD2 (5 bases each). The germline CDR1 and CDR2 sequences are SGHVS and FNYEAQ. This CDR3 is 14 amino acids long. V lost 1 base and J lost 4, with 11 bases in between. This chain's CDR3 is CASSLVGGTYEQYF. The CDR3 bases are TGTGCCAGCAGCTTAGTTGGGGGAACGTACGAGCAGTACTTC.

The CDR3 DNA is TGTGCCAGCAGCGTAGGTAGTAGCCGCTACGAGCAGTACTTC. Its translation: CASSVGSSRYEQYF. The rearrangement links TRBV9 to TRBJ2-7; the D is unclear. This CDR3 spans 14 amino acids. CDR1 is SGDLS and CDR2 is YYNGEE in the germline V gene. The germline V and J ends were trimmed by 0 bases and 3 bases, with 10 bases remaining between them. Together with reference TRBV9 and TRBJ2-7, the CDR3 gives the full variable domain: DSGVTQTPKHLITATGQRVTLRCSPRSGDLSVYWYQQSLDQGLQFLIQYYNGEERAKGNILERFSAQQFPDLHSELNLSSLELGDSALYFCASSVGSSRYEQYFGPGTRLTVT.

This rearrangement joins TRBV19 to TRBJ1-2; D remains ambiguous. The CDR3 extends over 14 amino acids. Trimming removed 4 bases at V and 5 bases at J, with 14 bases between. Germline CDR1 LNHDA, CDR2 SQIVND (reference sequence). The CDR3 nucleotides read TGTGCCAGTAGTACCCCCCTGGATCTGTATGGCTACACCTTC. It encodes CASSTPLDLYGYTF.

The chain combines TRBV19 with TRBJ2-5; D is uncertain. This CDR3 comprises 12 residues. Trimming took off 3 bases at V and 5 bases at J, with 7 bases between the two ends. Per germline, CDR1 LNHDA and CDR2 SQIVND (reference sequence). The CDR3 here is CASSIPRETQYF. The CDR3 coding sequence is TGTGCCAGTAGTATTCCCCGGGAGACCCAGTACTTC. Complete variable domain (other parts from reference TRBV19 and TRBJ2-5): DGGITQSPKYLFRKEGQNVTLSCEQNLNHDAMYWYRQDPGQGLRLIYYSQIVNDFQKGDIAEGYSVSREKKESFPLTVTSAQKNPTAFYLCASSIPRETQYFGPGTRLLVL.

The genes are TRBV5-1 and TRBJ1-1; the D is unclear. The V end was cut by 0 bases, the J end by 5 bases, with 14 bases between. Germline V gives CDR1 SGHRS, CDR2 YFSETQ. This CDR3 has 15 amino acids. The CDR3 protein is CASSLDPVPGTEAFF. In nucleotides, the CDR3 is TGCGCCAGCAGCTTGGATCCCGTCCCGGGGACTGAAGCTTTCTTT.

J is TRBJ1-1 and V is TRBV5-1; D is possibly TRBD1 (6 bases). The germline CDR1 and CDR2 sequences are SGHRS and YFSETQ. Trimming took off 1 base at V and 2 bases at J, with 9 bases between the two ends. The CDR3 has 14 amino acids. The CDR3 region is CASSLTGSNTEAFF. The CDR3 nucleotides read TGCGCCAGCAGCTTGACAGGGTCCAACACTGAAGCTTTCTTT.

V usage is TRBV6-6 and J usage is TRBJ1-3; D is possibly TRBD1 (5 bases). V lost 5 bases and J lost 5, with 16 bases in between. This CDR3 region has 15 residues. Germline values: CDR1 MNHNY, CDR2 SVGAGI (reference sequence). This CDR3 is CASSTPTASRNTIYF. DNA for the CDR3: TGTGCCAGCAGTACCCCGACAGCCTCGAGAAACACCATATATTTT.

The chain uses TRBV5-1 and TRBJ1-2, with D unclear. Germline V gene lookup returns CDR1 SGHRS and CDR2 YFSETQ. The CDR3 is made up of 15 amino acids. Trimming shortened V by 0 bases and J by 1 base, and 10 bases separated the two germline ends. CDR3 DNA sequence: TGCGCCAGCAGCTTGGCGGATGCAGTTAACTATGGCTACACCTTC. As protein: CASSLADAVNYGYTF.

The rearrangement uses TRBV18 and TRBJ1-5; 7 bases match TRBD1. The V gene's germline CDR1 is KGHSH and CDR2 LQKENI. Trimming took 3 bases from V and 6 from J; bases not matched to a gene: 8. The CDR3 contains 15 residues. The CDR3 protein is CASSPFQGVSQPQHF. As DNA, the CDR3 is TGTGCCAGCTCACCTTTTCAGGGGGTAAGTCAGCCCCAGCATTTT.

The chain couples TRBV7-7 to TRBJ2-1, with D unclear. Trimming stripped 3 bases from V and 8 bases from J, with 11 bases between. The CDR3 is 13 amino acids. Germline V lookup: CDR1 SSHAT, CDR2 FNYEAQ (reference sequence). This CDR3 reads CASSLGYAYEQFF. The CDR3 DNA reads TGTGCCAGCAGCTTGGGTTACGCCTATGAGCAGTTCTTC. Supplemented by reference TRBV7-7 and TRBJ2-1, the full variable domain reads GAGVSQSPRYKVTKRGQDVTLRCDPISSHATLYWYQQALGQGPEFLTYFNYEAQPDKSGLPSDRFSAERPEGSISTLTIQRTEQRDSAMYRCASSLGYAYEQFFGPGTRLTVL.

The V call is TRBV28, the J call TRBJ2-7, with 7 bases lining up with TRBD1. The J segment lost 0 bases and the V segment lost 4 bases, leaving 15 bases of the junction unmatched. Germline CDR1 reads MDHEN; CDR2 reads SYDVKM. CDR3 length equals 18 residues. For the CDR3, the DNA is TGTGCCAGCAGTTCAACAGGGGAAACCCAGGGGAGCTCCTACGAGCAGTACTTC. The encoded protein is CASSSTGETQGSSYEQYF. Full variable domain (rest looked up from reference TRBV28 and TRBJ2-7): DVKVTQSSRYLVKRTGEKVFLECVQDMDHENMFWYRQDPGLGLRLIYFSYDVKMKEKGDIPEGYSVSREKKERFSLILESASTNQTSMYLCASSSTGETQGSSYEQYFGPGTRLTVT.

This chain joins TRBV6-6 and TRBJ1-5, with TRBD1 identical over 8 bases. The CDR3 totals 13 residues. The V and J ends lost 6 bases and 9 bases, in that order; junction bases with no gene match: 7. Germline CDR1 is MNHNY and CDR2 is SVGAGI (reference sequence). CDR3 nucleotides: TGTGCCAGCAGGGGACAGGATGGGAGGCCCCAGCATTTT. Translation: CASRGQDGRPQHF.

The V call is TRBV7-8, the J call TRBJ2-5; TRBD2 agrees at 12 bases. Germline V gives CDR1 SGHVS, CDR2 FQNEAQ. V dropped 2 bases and J dropped 5; count of bases not matched to a gene: 6. The CDR3 consists of 16 residues. CDR3 residues: CASSLPGLAGRETQYF. The CDR3 DNA reads TGTGCCAGCAGCTTACCCGGACTAGCGGGAAGGGAGACCCAGTACTTC.

J is TRBJ2-7 and V is TRBV6-5, with D possibly TRBD1 on 6 matching bases. Trimming left V 0 bases short and J 6 bases short, with 15 bases between. The CDR3 totals 15 residues. The germline V gene has CDR1 MNHEY and CDR2 SVGAGI. CDR3 amino acids: CASSYSIGTGSEQYF. DNA for the CDR3: TGTGCCAGCAGTTACTCAATCGGAACAGGGAGCGAGCAGTACTTC.

The chain links TRBV30 to TRBJ2-7; 8 bases line up with TRBD2. V lost 5 bases and J lost 2; bases outside the gene matches: 8. The CDR3 sequence is 14 residues long. CDR1 is GTSNPN, CDR2 SVGIG, per germline (reference sequence). The CDR3 loop is CAWGLAGGTYEQYF. CDR3 in DNA: TGTGCCTGGGGACTAGCCGGGGGAACCTACGAGCAGTACTTC.